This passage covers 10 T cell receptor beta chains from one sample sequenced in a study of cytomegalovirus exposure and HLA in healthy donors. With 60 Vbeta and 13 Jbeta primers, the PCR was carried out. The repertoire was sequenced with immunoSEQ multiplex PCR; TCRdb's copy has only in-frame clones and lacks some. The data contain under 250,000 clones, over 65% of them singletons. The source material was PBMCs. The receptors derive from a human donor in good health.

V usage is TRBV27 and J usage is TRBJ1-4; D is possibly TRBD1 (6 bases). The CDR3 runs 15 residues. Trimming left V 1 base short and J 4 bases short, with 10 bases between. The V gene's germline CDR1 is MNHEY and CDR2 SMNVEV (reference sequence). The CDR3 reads CASSLLGRGNEKLFF. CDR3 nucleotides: TGTGCCAGCAGTTTATTGGGCAGGGGTAATGAAAAACTGTTTTTT.

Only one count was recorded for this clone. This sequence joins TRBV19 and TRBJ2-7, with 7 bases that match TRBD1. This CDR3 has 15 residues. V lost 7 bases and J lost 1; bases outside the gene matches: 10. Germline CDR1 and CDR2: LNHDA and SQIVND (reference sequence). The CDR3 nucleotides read TGTGCCAGTACTCGAGGACAGGACAATTCCTACGAGCAGTACTTC. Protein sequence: CASTRGQDNSYEQYF. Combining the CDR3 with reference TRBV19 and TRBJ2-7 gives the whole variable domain DGGITQSPKYLFRKEGQNVTLSCEQNLNHDAMYWYRQDPGQGLRLIYYSQIVNDFQKGDIAEGYSVSREKKESFPLTVTSAQKNPTAFYLCASTRGQDNSYEQYFGPGTRLTVT.

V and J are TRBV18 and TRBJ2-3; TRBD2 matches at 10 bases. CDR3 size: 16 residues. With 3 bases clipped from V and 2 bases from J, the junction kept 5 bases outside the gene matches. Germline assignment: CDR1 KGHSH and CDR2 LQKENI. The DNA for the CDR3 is TGTGCCAGCTCACCTACTAGCGGGGAAGTCACAGATACGCAGTATTTT. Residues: CASSPTSGEVTDTQYF.

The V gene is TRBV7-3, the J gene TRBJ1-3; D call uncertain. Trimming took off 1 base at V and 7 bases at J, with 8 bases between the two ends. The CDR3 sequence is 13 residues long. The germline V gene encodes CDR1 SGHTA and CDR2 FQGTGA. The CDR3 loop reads CASSLRTGNTIYF. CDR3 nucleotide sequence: TGTGCCAGCAGCTTAAGAACGGGGAACACCATATATTTT.

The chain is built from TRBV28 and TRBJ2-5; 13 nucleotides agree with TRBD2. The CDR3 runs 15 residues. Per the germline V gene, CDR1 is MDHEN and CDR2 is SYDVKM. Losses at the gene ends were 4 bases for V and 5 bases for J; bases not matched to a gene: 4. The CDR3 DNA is TGTGCCAGCAGTTGGACTAGCGGGAGTCGGGAGACCCAGTACTTC. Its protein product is CASSWTSGSRETQYF. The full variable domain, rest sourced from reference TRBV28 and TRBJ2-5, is DVKVTQSSRYLVKRTGEKVFLECVQDMDHENMFWYRQDPGLGLRLIYFSYDVKMKEKGDIPEGYSVSREKKERFSLILESASTNQTSMYLCASSWTSGSRETQYFGPGTRLLVL.

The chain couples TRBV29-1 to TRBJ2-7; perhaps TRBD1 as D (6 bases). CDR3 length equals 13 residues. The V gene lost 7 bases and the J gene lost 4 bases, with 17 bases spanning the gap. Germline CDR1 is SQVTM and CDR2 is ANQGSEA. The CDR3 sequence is CSAKQGLGYEQYF. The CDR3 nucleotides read TGCAGCGCAAAACAGGGCCTCGGTTACGAGCAGTACTTC.

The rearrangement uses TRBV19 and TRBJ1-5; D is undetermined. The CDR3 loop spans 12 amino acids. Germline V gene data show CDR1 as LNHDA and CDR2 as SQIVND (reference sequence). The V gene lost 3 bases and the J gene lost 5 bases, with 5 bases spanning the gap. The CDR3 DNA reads TGTGCCAGTAGTATTCGGGATCAGCCCCAGCATTTT. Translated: CASSIRDQPQHF.

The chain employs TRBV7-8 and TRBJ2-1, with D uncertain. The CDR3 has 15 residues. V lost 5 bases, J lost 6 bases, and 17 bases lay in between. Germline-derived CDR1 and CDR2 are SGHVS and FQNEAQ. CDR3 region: CASSHSRFLGNEQFF. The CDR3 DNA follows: TGTGCCAGCAGCCACTCTAGATTTTTGGGCAATGAGCAGTTCTTC.

The CDR3 is CAISESGTSGRSRQFF. The DNA of the CDR3 is TGTGCCATCAGTGAGTCAGGGACTAGCGGGAGGTCTAGGCAGTTCTTC. J is TRBJ2-1 and V is TRBV10-3, with TRBD2 matching 15 bases. CDR1 is ENHRY, CDR2 SYGVKD, per germline. The CDR3 has 16 residues. V gave up 0 bases and J gave up 12 bases; unmatched junction bases: 6.

The CDR3 DNA reads TGTGCCAGCAGCGGCCCCCCGTACGAGCAGTACTTC. This gives the protein CASSGPPYEQYF. The chain employs TRBV11-2 and TRBJ2-7; D not resolved. The CDR3 has 12 amino acids. Between the trimmed V and J ends, which lost 5 bases and 4 bases, there was a span of 9 bases. CDR1 SGHAT and CDR2 FQNNGV come from the germline V gene.